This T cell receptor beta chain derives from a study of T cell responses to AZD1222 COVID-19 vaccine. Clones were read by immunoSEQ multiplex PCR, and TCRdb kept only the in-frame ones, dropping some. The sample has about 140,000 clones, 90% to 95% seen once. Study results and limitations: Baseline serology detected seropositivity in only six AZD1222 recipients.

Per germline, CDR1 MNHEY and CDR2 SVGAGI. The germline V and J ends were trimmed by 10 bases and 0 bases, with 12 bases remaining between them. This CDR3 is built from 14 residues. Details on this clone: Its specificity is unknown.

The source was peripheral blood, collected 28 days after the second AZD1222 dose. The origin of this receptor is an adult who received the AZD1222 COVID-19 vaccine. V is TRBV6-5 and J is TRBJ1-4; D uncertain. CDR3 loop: CATREGATNEKLFF. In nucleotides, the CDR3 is TGTGCCACCCGAGAGGGTGCAACTAATGAAAAACTGTTTTTT.